This T cell receptor beta chain was recorded in a study of T-cell reconstitution after alpha-beta-depleted transplantation in children. The J segment lost 4 bases and the V segment lost 6 bases, leaving 4 bases of the junction unmatched. CDR3 length: 13 amino acids. This clonotype showed up many times. What it recognizes is unknown. The study, taken as a whole, reports: Elevated TCRbeta diversity at day 60 was traced, in some patients, to surviving recipient T cells and thymic progenitors. T-cell counts and diversity at one year following transplant were attributed mainly to newly produced T cells. Where alpha-beta T cells came from about two months after transplant was reportedly several hundred expanded graft clones.

Preparation of the TCRbeta library was carried out with unique molecular identifiers. TCRdb itself ran the PCR reads through MiXCR, one entry per CDR3 protein. Of 200,000 to 250,000 distinct CDR3 sequences listed, approximately 11% are singletons. The source of this sequence is a child younger than two with acute myeloid leukemia, due to receive a stem cell transplant. The source material was PBMCs, sampled before TCRalphabeta/CD19-depleted stem cell transplant. J is TRBJ2-7 and V is TRBV12-3 or TRBV12-4, with 9 positions matching TRBD1. CDR3 bases: TGTGCCAGCAGGCCGGGACAGGGATACGAGCAGTACTTC. Translating gives CASRPGQGYEQYF.